Sequencing of this T cell receptor (beta chain) was carried out in a study of T-cell reconstitution after alpha-beta-depleted transplantation in children. This clonotype appeared a few times. The junction had 11 bases not matched to a gene; V was cut back by 0 bases and J by 0 bases. The CDR3 contains 20 residues. Germline V gives CDR1 MGHRA, CDR2 YSYEKL. Construction of the TCRbeta library involved unique molecular identifiers. TCRdb re-called the PCR reads with MiXCR, one entry per CDR3 protein. Of a few hundred thousand distinct CDR3 sequences in the sample, 10% were seen once. The sequence was collected from a human donor who donated a stem cell graft to a child with acute lymphoblastic leukemia. This chain links TRBV4-1 with TRBJ2-6; 7 bases line up with TRBD2. The input for sequencing was PBMCs from the stem cell graft donor, taken from the stem cell graft. CDR3 DNA sequence: TGCGCCAGCAGCCAAGAACTAAGGGGACTACTCTTCTCTGGGGCCAACGTCCTGACTTTC. Protein sequence: CASSQELRGLLFSGANVLTF.